Below, one T cell receptor (beta chain) is given with its context. The antigen remains undetermined. CDR1 is LNHNV and CDR2 is YYDKDF in the germline V gene (reference sequence). The CDR3 contains 14 residues. Trimming pared 1 base from V and 2 bases from J, leaving 8 bases between. This sample was included in a study of cytomegalovirus exposure and HLA in healthy donors. The study, taken as a whole, reports: A classifier reportedly called cytomegalovirus status with high sensitivity and specificity. Earlier analysis found most TCR beta V segments productive about 90% or about 30% of the time. The presence/absence work took it that sequencing depth was about the same across donors. With later analysis, a missense DCLRE1C variant became linked to TCR beta V- and J-gene trimming.

Primers included in the PCR were 60 Vbeta and 13 Jbeta primers. Method: immunoSEQ multiplex PCR; TCRdb's copy keeps in-frame clones and lacks some. The table records about 140,000 clones, roughly 80% of them present only once. The sample comprised PBMCs. This TCR was recovered from a female donor in good health and CMV-seronegative. The chain links TRBV15 to TRBJ1-2; D remains ambiguous. CDR3: CATSRAGGNYGYTF. The CDR3 nucleotides read TGTGCCACCAGCAGAGCAGGCGGGAACTATGGCTACACCTTC.